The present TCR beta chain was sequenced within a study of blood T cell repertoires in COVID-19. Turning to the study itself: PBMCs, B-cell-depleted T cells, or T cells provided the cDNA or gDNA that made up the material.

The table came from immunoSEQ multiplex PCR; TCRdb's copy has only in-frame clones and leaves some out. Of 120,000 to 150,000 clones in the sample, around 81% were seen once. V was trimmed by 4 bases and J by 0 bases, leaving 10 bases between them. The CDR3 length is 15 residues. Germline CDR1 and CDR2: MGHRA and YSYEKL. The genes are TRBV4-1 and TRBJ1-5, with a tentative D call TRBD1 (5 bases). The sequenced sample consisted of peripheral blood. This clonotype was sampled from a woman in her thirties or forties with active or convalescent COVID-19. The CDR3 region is CASSRARVSNQPQHF. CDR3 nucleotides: TGCGCCAGCAGCCGAGCCAGGGTTAGCAATCAGCCCCAGCATTTT.